A selection of T cell receptor beta chains follows, all from one sample in a study of blood T cell repertoires in COVID-19. Clones were read by immunoSEQ multiplex PCR, and TCRdb kept only the in-frame ones, dropping some. The table includes some 60,000 clones, roughly 80% detected once. Sequenced sample: peripheral blood. These receptor sequences come from a woman aged 45-60 years with active or convalescent COVID-19. Both conserved end residues are part of each CDR3. A D gene is named only where the DNA matches it firmly. A row's size may be missing; if present it is once, few, many or a size class.

NA | TRBJ2-7 | 14 | NA | TRBV29-1 | CSVALAGLNYEQYF | TGCAGCGTTGCACTAGCCGGGCTCAACTACGAGCAGTACTTC
NA | TRBJ2-7 | 14 | NA | TRBV5-1 | CASSLRQGYDEQYF | TGCGCCAGCAGCCTCCGGCAGGGGTACGACGAGCAGTACTTC
TRBD2 | TRBJ2-3 | 18 | NA | TRBV5-1 | CASSLTGREGLRTDTQYF | TGCGCCAGCAGCTTGACGGGACGGGAGGGCCTGCGCACAGATACGCAGTATTTT
TRBD2 | TRBJ2-2 | 15 | NA | TRBV10-3 | CAITRTSGSTGELFF | TGTGCCATCACCAGGACTAGCGGGAGCACCGGGGAGCTGTTTTTT
NA | TRBJ1-2 | 13 | NA | TRBV7-2 | CASSLTLYYGYTF | TGTGCCAGCAGCTTGACTCTCTATTATGGCTACACCTTC
NA | TRBJ2-4 | 13 | NA | TRBV4-1 | CASSQDPQAIQYF | TGCGCCAGCAGCCAAGACCCGCAGGCCATTCAGTACTTC
NA | TRBJ1-1 | 13 | NA | TRBV29-1 | CSVLEAMNTEAFF | TGCAGCGTCCTTGAGGCCATGAACACTGAAGCTTTCTTT
TRBD1 | TRBJ2-2 | 18 | NA | TRBV4-1 | CASSQTGTGGENTGELFF | TGCGCCAGCAGCCAAACCGGGACAGGGGGCGAGAACACCGGGGAGCTGTTTTTT
TRBD1 | TRBJ2-3 | 15 | NA | TRBV11-2 | CASSTRTGIGDTQYF | TGTGCCAGCAGCACCCGGACAGGGATCGGAGATACGCAGTATTTT
TRBD2 | TRBJ2-7 | 16 | NA | TRBV7-9 | CASSSMTSGSSYEQYF | TGTGCCAGCAGCTCCATGACTAGCGGGAGCTCCTACGAGCAGTACTTC
TRBD1 | TRBJ1-2 | 15 | NA | TRBV3-1/TRBV3-2 | CASSQFTGGTSGYTF | TGTGCCAGCAGTCAATTCACAGGGGGAACTAGTGGCTACACCTTC
NA | TRBJ1-5 | 14 | many | TRBV7-5 | CVRRSRGPNQPQHF | TGTGTCAGAAGATCGAGGGGGCCCAATCAGCCCCAGCATTTT
TRBD2 | TRBJ2-3 | 15 | NA | TRBV5-1 | CASSLLAGKTDTQYF | TGCGCCAGCAGCCTCCTAGCGGGAAAGACAGATACGCAGTATTTT
TRBD2 | TRBJ2-1 | 15 | NA | TRBV5-4 | CASSFQAGGVHEQFF | TGTGCCAGCAGCTTCCAAGCGGGAGGTGTCCATGAGCAGTTCTTC
TRBD2 | TRBJ2-5 | 16 | NA | TRBV5-1 | CASSASGSGRVETQYF | TGCGCCAGCAGCGCCTCTGGCAGCGGGAGGGTTGAGACCCAGTACTTC
NA | TRBJ2-7 | 14 | NA | TRBV5-1 | CASSFSGMGYEQYF | TGCGCCAGCAGCTTTTCGGGGATGGGCTACGAGCAGTACTTC
TRBD1 | TRBJ2-1 | 16 | NA | TRBV5-4 | CASSPPTGSFQNEQFF | TGTGCCAGCAGCCCCCCGACAGGGAGTTTCCAAAATGAGCAGTTCTTC
NA | TRBJ2-7 | 15 | NA | TRBV21-1 | CASSKAEGTGSEQYF | TGTGCCAGCAGCAAAGCGGAAGGGACAGGGAGCGAGCAGTACTTC
TRBD2 | TRBJ2-1 | 16 | NA | TRBV14 | CASSQALAGFYNEQFF | TGTGCCAGCAGCCAAGCGCTAGCGGGTTTCTACAATGAGCAGTTCTTC
NA | TRBJ1-6 | 14 | NA | TRBV5-6 | CASSLGTRNSPLHF | TGTGCCAGCAGCTTGGGGACAAGGAATTCACCCCTCCACTTT
NA | TRBJ1-1 | 13 | NA | TRBV11-2 | CASSRTANTEAFF | TGTGCCAGCAGCCGGACAGCGAACACTGAAGCTTTCTTT
TRBD2 | TRBJ2-4 | 16 | NA | TRBV27 | CASCRTSGTSKNIQYF | TGTGCCAGCTGCCGGACTAGCGGGACCTCCAAAAACATTCAGTACTTC